This is a list of T cell receptor beta chains from one sample in a study of cytomegalovirus exposure and HLA in healthy donors. This table comes from immunoSEQ multiplex PCR, and its TCRdb copy is limited to in-frame clones, with some not included. Among around 200,000 clones listed, 80% were seen once. The sample consisted of PBMCs. These receptors came from a boy younger than 18 in good health and CMV-seronegative. CDR3s include the opening cysteine and the closing phenylalanine or tryptophan. The order of the fields is D gene, clone size, V gene, J gene, CDR3 protein, CDR3 DNA. D genes are given only for firm matches. Clone size is given for some rows only: seen once, a few or many times, or a class if the clone is expanded.

D: .
size: once
V: TRBV11-2
J: TRBJ1-2
CDR3: CASSRGRDEAYGYTF
DNA: TGTGCCAGCAGCCGAGGGCGGGATGAGGCCTATGGCTACACCTTC

D: TRBD2
size: .
V: TRBV4-1
J: TRBJ2-3
CDR3: CASSQFMAGATDTQYF
DNA: TGCGCCAGCAGCCAATTCATGGCGGGAGCGACAGATACGCAGTATTTT

D: TRBD1
size: .
V: TRBV9
J: TRBJ2-5
CDR3: CASSVGGIQEGQRGETQYF
DNA: TGTGCCAGCAGCGTAGGGGGGATTCAAGAGGGACAGAGGGGAGAGACCCAGTACTTC

D: TRBD1
size: few
V: TRBV30
J: TRBJ2-7
CDR3: CAWTPDRGQNEQYF
DNA: TGTGCCTGGACTCCGGACAGGGGGCAGAACGAGCAGTACTTC

D: .
size: once
V: TRBV11-2
J: TRBJ1-1
CDR3: CASSLGGTPEAFF
DNA: TGTGCCAGCAGCTTAGGGGGGACACCTGAAGCTTTCTTT

D: .
size: few
V: TRBV4-1
J: TRBJ1-2
CDR3: CASSQVTEIYGYTF
DNA: TGCGCCAGCAGCCAAGTTACAGAAATCTATGGCTACACCTTC

D: TRBD2
size: .
V: TRBV5-4
J: TRBJ2-5
CDR3: CASILRTSGQETQYF
DNA: TGTGCCAGCATCCTCCGGACTAGCGGGCAAGAGACCCAGTACTTC

D: .
size: once
V: TRBV4-1
J: TRBJ1-3
CDR3: CASSQAGHSGNTIYF
DNA: TGCGCCAGCAGCCAAGCAGGCCACTCTGGAAACACCATATATTTT

D: TRBD2
size: few
V: TRBV9
J: TRBJ2-7
CDR3: CASSISSGRLYEQYF
DNA: TGTGCCAGCAGCATATCTAGCGGGAGGCTCTACGAGCAGTACTTC

D: .
size: .
V: TRBV10-3
J: TRBJ2-7
CDR3: CAISAGTPFKQYF
DNA: TGTGCCATCAGCGCCGGGACACCCTTCAAACAGTACTTC

D: .
size: .
V: TRBV10-3
J: TRBJ2-7
CDR3: CAISDSEGGEQYF
DNA: TGTGCCATCAGTGATAGTGAAGGGGGCGAGCAGTACTTC

D: .
size: .
V: TRBV4-2
J: TRBJ2-1
CDR3: CASSLLAGEQFF
DNA: TGTGCCAGCAGCCTACTAGCAGGTGAGCAGTTCTTC

D: TRBD1
size: few
V: TRBV27
J: TRBJ2-7
CDR3: CASSPGTGAGYEQYF
DNA: TGTGCCAGCAGTCCCGGGACAGGGGCAGGGTACGAGCAGTACTTC

D: TRBD2
size: .
V: TRBV19
J: TRBJ2-7
CDR3: CASGPGGGYEQYF
DNA: TGTGCCAGTGGTCCGGGGGGAGGGTACGAGCAGTACTTC

D: .
size: .
V: TRBV19
J: TRBJ1-1
CDR3: CASSMGRNTEAFF
DNA: TGTGCCAGTAGTATGGGCAGGAACACTGAAGCTTTCTTT

D: TRBD2
size: .
V: TRBV30
J: TRBJ2-5
CDR3: CAWSATSGLIGQETQYF
DNA: TGTGCCTGGAGTGCGACTAGCGGGCTCATTGGCCAAGAGACCCAGTACTTC

D: TRBD1
size: .
V: TRBV19
J: TRBJ2-5
CDR3: CASSINRGQETQYF
DNA: TGTGCCAGTAGTATCAACAGGGGGCAGGAGACCCAGTACTTC

D: .
size: .
V: TRBV7-3
J: TRBJ2-6
CDR3: CASSRVPGGSGANVLTF
DNA: TGTGCCAGCAGCCGCGTCCCGGGCGGGTCTGGGGCCAACGTCCTGACTTTC

D: .
size: .
V: TRBV14
J: TRBJ1-1
CDR3: CASSQEWWGLNTEAFF
DNA: TGTGCCAGCAGCCAAGAATGGTGGGGCTTGAACACTGAAGCTTTCTTT

D: .
size: .
V: TRBV6-4
J: TRBJ2-1
CDR3: CASSDEALSPEQFF
DNA: TGTGCCAGCAGTGACGAGGCGTTGTCGCCGGAGCAGTTCTTC

D: TRBD1
size: once
V: TRBV10-2
J: TRBJ2-2
CDR3: CASTIPGQLNTGELFF
DNA: TGCGCCAGCACCATTCCGGGACAGCTGAACACCGGGGAGCTGTTTTTT

D: .
size: .
V: TRBV19
J: TRBJ1-1
CDR3: CASSMVVEYVLGTEAFF
DNA: TGTGCCAGTAGTATGGTAGTAGAGTACGTTCTCGGCACTGAAGCTTTCTTT

D: .
size: .
V: TRBV6-1
J: TRBJ1-5
CDR3: CASSAGVLNQPQHF
DNA: TGTGCCAGCAGTGCAGGGGTGTTGAATCAGCCCCAGCATTTT

D: TRBD2
size: .
V: TRBV5-1
J: TRBJ2-3
CDR3: CASSSRERDTQYF
DNA: TGCGCCAGCAGCTCGCGGGAGAGAGATACGCAGTATTTT

D: TRBD2
size: .
V: TRBV4-2
J: TRBJ2-5
CDR3: CASSQEETSGGEETQYF
DNA: TGTGCCAGCAGCCAAGAGGAGACTAGCGGGGGGGAAGAGACCCAGTACTTC

D: TRBD1
size: .
V: TRBV5-6
J: TRBJ2-3
CDR3: CASSLGQGDTQYF
DNA: TGTGCCAGCAGCTTGGGACAGGGGGATACGCAGTATTTT

D: TRBD2
size: .
V: TRBV7-8
J: TRBJ2-7
CDR3: CASSFSYGGGHEQYF
DNA: TGTGCCAGCAGCTTTTCCTATGGCGGGGGGCACGAGCAGTACTTC

D: TRBD1
size: .
V: TRBV29-1
J: TRBJ1-2
CDR3: CSVETVYRDRGYGYTF
DNA: TGCAGCGTTGAGACTGTATATCGGGACAGGGGATATGGCTACACCTTC

D: .
size: .
V: TRBV29-1
J: TRBJ1-2
CDR3: CSVEEGGYTF
DNA: TGCAGCGTTGAGGAGGGTGGCTACACCTTC

D: TRBD1
size: .
V: TRBV2
J: TRBJ2-3
CDR3: CASSEAGGADTQYF
DNA: TGTGCCAGCAGTGAGGCAGGGGGAGCAGATACGCAGTATTTT

D: .
size: few
V: TRBV29-1
J: TRBJ1-4
CDR3: CSVKEGNEKLFF
DNA: TGCAGCGTCAAGGAGGGTAATGAAAAACTGTTTTTT

D: .
size: once
V: TRBV2
J: TRBJ2-1
CDR3: CASSDKGWAQGRPRGSYNEQFF
DNA: TGTGCCAGCAGTGATAAGGGGTGGGCACAGGGTCGGCCTCGTGGATCCTACAATGAGCAGTTCTTC

D: .
size: few
V: TRBV5-4
J: TRBJ2-7
CDR3: CASSTTTGEQYF
DNA: TGTGCCAGCAGCACAACCACGGGCGAGCAGTACTTC

D: .
size: .
V: TRBV7-2
J: TRBJ2-1
CDR3: CGRGDLEQFF
DNA: TGTGGTCGGGGAGACTTGGAGCAGTTCTTC

D: TRBD1
size: .
V: TRBV5-1
J: TRBJ2-1
CDR3: CASSPMDRDINEQFF
DNA: TGCGCCAGCAGCCCGATGGACAGGGACATCAATGAGCAGTTCTTC

D: .
size: .
V: TRBV19
J: TRBJ2-2
CDR3: CASTPAVTGELFF
DNA: TGTGCCAGTACCCCCGCGGTCACCGGGGAGCTGTTTTTT

D: .
size: .
V: TRBV4-1
J: TRBJ2-6
CDR3: CASSQKGREVAGANVLTF
DNA: TGCGCCAGCAGCCAAAAGGGCAGGGAGGTTGCTGGGGCCAACGTCCTGACTTTC

D: TRBD1
size: few
V: TRBV5-5
J: TRBJ1-2
CDR3: CASSLDRDVAGYTF
DNA: TGTGCCAGCAGCCTGGACAGGGACGTCGCCGGCTACACCTTC

D: .
size: .
V: TRBV5-1
J: TRBJ2-1
CDR3: CASTDRYLKNNEQFF
DNA: TGCGCCAGCACAGACAGGTATCTAAAAAACAATGAGCAGTTCTTC

D: .
size: .
V: TRBV5-6
J: TRBJ1-1
CDR3: CASSLGSGLGTEAFF
DNA: TGTGCCAGCAGCTTGGGTTCAGGTTTGGGCACTGAAGCTTTCTTT

D: .
size: .
V: TRBV14
J: TRBJ1-5
CDR3: CASSQVRGSPQHF
DNA: TGTGCCAGCAGCCAGGTTCGGGGGTCTCCCCAGCATTTT

D: TRBD1
size: few
V: TRBV6-5
J: TRBJ2-5
CDR3: CASRLTGGRETQYF
DNA: TGTGCCAGCAGGTTAACAGGGGGCCGGGAGACCCAGTACTTC

D: TRBD2
size: .
V: TRBV7-9
J: TRBJ2-7
CDR3: CASSPRTSGYEQYF
DNA: TGTGCCAGCAGCCCTCGGACTAGCGGGTACGAGCAGTACTTC

D: .
size: .
V: TRBV6-1
J: TRBJ2-1
CDR3: CASSGLDYNEQFF
DNA: TGTGCCAGCAGTGGACTAGACTACAATGAGCAGTTCTTC

D: TRBD1
size: .
V: TRBV4-1
J: TRBJ1-5
CDR3: CASSQLDRGRQPQHF
DNA: TGCGCCAGCAGCCAATTGGACAGGGGGCGTCAGCCCCAGCATTTT

D: .
size: .
V: TRBV5-1
J: TRBJ2-5
CDR3: CASSPRQSATEEQYF
DNA: TGCGCCAGCAGCCCCAGACAGTCCGCGACTGAAGAGCAGTACTTC

D: .
size: few
V: TRBV4-1
J: TRBJ1-1
CDR3: CASSPGGGSMNTEAFF
DNA: TGCGCCAGCAGCCCAGGCGGAGGCAGCATGAACACTGAAGCTTTCTTT

D: .
size: .
V: TRBV30
J: TRBJ2-1
CDR3: CASARDWENNEQFF
DNA: TGTGCCTCGGCGAGGGACTGGGAGAACAATGAGCAGTTCTTC

D: .
size: .
V: TRBV7-2
J: TRBJ2-3
CDR3: CASSFQQGRTDTQYF
DNA: TGTGCCAGCAGCTTTCAGCAGGGGCGGACAGATACGCAGTATTTT

D: .
size: once
V: TRBV5-1
J: TRBJ2-5
CDR3: CASSPQGLVGETQYF
DNA: TGCGCCAGCAGCCCACAGGGTCTGGTTGGGGAGACCCAGTACTTC

D: .
size: .
V: TRBV6-4
J: TRBJ2-1
CDR3: CASSERPNLQGNEQFF
DNA: TGTGCCAGCAGTGAACGCCCAAACCTACAGGGCAATGAGCAGTTCTTC

D: TRBD1
size: .
V: TRBV5-8
J: TRBJ1-5
CDR3: CASSLRTGYNQPQHF
DNA: TGTGCCAGCAGCCTTCGGACAGGCTACAATCAGCCCCAGCATTTT

D: .
size: once
V: TRBV6-1
J: TRBJ1-6
CDR3: CASSLLQGNNSPLHF
DNA: TGTGCCAGCAGCCTATTACAGGGTAATAATTCACCCCTCCACTTT

D: TRBD2
size: once
V: TRBV7-9
J: TRBJ2-5
CDR3: CASSFSGTSGETQYF
DNA: TGTGCCAGCAGCTTCTCCGGGACTAGCGGCGAGACCCAGTACTTC

D: .
size: few
V: TRBV5-1
J: TRBJ1-6
CDR3: CASSLDRDNSPLHF
DNA: TGCGCCAGCAGCTTGGACAGGGATAATTCACCCCTCCACTTT

D: .
size: .
V: TRBV5-6
J: TRBJ1-1
CDR3: CASSQDSMNTEAFF
DNA: TGTGCCAGCAGCCAGGACAGCATGAACACTGAAGCTTTCTTT

D: .
size: .
V: TRBV7-8
J: TRBJ2-7
CDR3: CASSLVPTGSYEQYF
DNA: TGTGCCAGCAGCTTAGTGCCGACCGGGTCCTACGAGCAGTACTTC

D: .
size: .
V: TRBV7-2
J: TRBJ2-1
CDR3: CASSLRIAYNEQFF
DNA: TGTGCCAGCAGCTTACGAATAGCCTACAATGAGCAGTTCTTC

D: .
size: .
V: TRBV5-4
J: TRBJ1-2
CDR3: CASSLELGGSGGYTF
DNA: TGTGCCAGCAGCTTGGAACTGGGGGGATCAGGTGGCTACACCTTC

D: .
size: .
V: TRBV7-2
J: TRBJ2-5
CDR3: CASSLNGGAGETQYF
DNA: TGTGCCAGCAGCTTAAACGGCGGGGCCGGAGAGACCCAGTACTTC